These 15 T cell receptor beta chains came from one sample sequenced in a study of siplizumab effects on memory and regulatory T cells. Measured with immunoSEQ multiplex PCR; TCRdb has only the in-frame clones, and not every one. Among approximately 120,000 clones listed, approximately 90% were seen once. Source material: Tregs sorted from blood. These receptor sequences come from a human donor in good health.

This chain joins TRBV6-5 and TRBJ1-5, with 8 bases that match TRBD1. The germline gives CDR1 MNHEY, CDR2 SVGAGI. The V gene end was trimmed by 5 bases and the J gene end by 1 base; junction bases not matched to a gene: 4. This CDR3 contains 15 residues. CDR3 coding DNA: TGTGCCAGCAGTCCGGACAGGGTGAGCAATCAGCCCCAGCATTTT. Its translation: CASSPDRVSNQPQHF.

This sequence joins TRBV6-5 and TRBJ1-5; D is unclear. Per the germline V gene, CDR1 is MNHEY and CDR2 is SVGAGI. This CDR3 has 12 amino acids. The V gene lost 5 bases and the J gene lost 9 bases, with 11 bases spanning the gap. CDR3 nucleotides: TGTGCCAGCAGTCGGCGAAAAGGGCCCCAGCATTTT. It encodes CASSRRKGPQHF.

V usage is TRBV15 and J usage is TRBJ1-1; D remains unclear. CDR1 is LNHNV and CDR2 is YYDKDF in the germline V gene (reference sequence). V was trimmed by 4 bases and J by 10 bases, leaving 22 bases between them. The CDR3 totals 15 residues. CDR3 DNA: TGTGCCACCAGCAAACCCACTGCGCCCGGGGTAGCAGCTTTCTTT. Encoded protein: CATSKPTAPGVAAFF.

V is TRBV6-5 and J is TRBJ1-2, with D uncertain. The CDR3 loop spans 14 amino acids. Per germline, CDR1 MNHEY and CDR2 SVGAGI. Trimming removed 0 bases at V and 4 bases at J, with 9 bases between. CDR3 in DNA: TGTGCCAGCAGTTACTCATCCCTCGGCTATGGCTACACCTTC. Translation: CASSYSSLGYGYTF.

This chain connects TRBV7-9 to TRBJ2-7, with TRBD1 matching over 9 bases. Germline trimming cut 3 bases from V and 3 bases from J; bases unmatched to any gene: 12. Germline V gene sequence: CDR1 SEHNR, CDR2 FQNEAQ (reference sequence). This CDR3 is 17 amino acids long. DNA of the CDR3: TGTGCCAGCAGCTTTTACGGGACAGGGATTATTTACTACGAGCAGTACTTC. Translated: CASSFYGTGIIYYEQYF.

This rearrangement joins TRBV6-6 to TRBJ1-5; tentatively, D is TRBD1 (6 bases). The CDR3 loop spans 15 amino acids. CDR1 and CDR2 (germline): MNHNY, SVGAGI (reference sequence). The ends were cut back, 2 bases at V and 6 bases at J, with 14 bases in the middle. The CDR3 nucleotides are TGTGCCAGCAGTTACCTTCATATGGGGGCTCAGCCCCAGCATTTT. Translating it yields CASSYLHMGAQPQHF.

This sequence joins TRBV19 and TRBJ2-3; D assignment may be TRBD1 or TRBD2 (5 bases each). V was trimmed by 7 bases and J by 6 bases, leaving 17 bases between them. Germline V gene sequence: CDR1 LNHDA, CDR2 SQIVND (reference sequence). This CDR3 is 14 amino acids long. CDR3 loop: CASKPELGTDTQYF. The CDR3 region has the DNA TGTGCCAGTAAACCAGAATTGGGGACGGATACGCAGTATTTT. Full variable domain (remainder filled in from reference TRBV19 and TRBJ2-3): DGGITQSPKYLFRKEGQNVTLSCEQNLNHDAMYWYRQDPGQGLRLIYYSQIVNDFQKGDIAEGYSVSREKKESFPLTVTSAQKNPTAFYLCASKPELGTDTQYFGPGTRLTVL.

CDR3: CASTPWGKETQYF. In DNA, the CDR3 is TGTGCCAGTACCCCGTGGGGGAAAGAGACCCAGTACTTC. V usage is TRBV19 and J usage is TRBJ2-5; D could derive from TRBD1 or TRBD2 (5 bases each). CDR1 and CDR2 (germline): LNHDA, SQIVND (reference sequence). The V and J ends lost 7 bases and 3 bases respectively, with 12 bases between them. This CDR3 is built from 13 residues.

V is TRBV5-1 and J is TRBJ2-7; possibly TRBD1 or TRBD2 for D (5 bases each). The CDR3 extends over 13 amino acids. Germline lookup yields CDR1 SGHRS and CDR2 YFSETQ. V was shortened by 2 bases and J by 6 bases, with 12 bases between the two germline ends. For the CDR3, the DNA is TGCGCCAGCAGCTTTAACGAGGGGACCGAGCAGTACTTC. Translating it yields CASSFNEGTEQYF.

The chain couples TRBV14 to TRBJ2-5; D ambiguous. The V end was cut by 2 bases, the J end by 5 bases, with 3 bases between. CDR1 and CDR2 (germline): SGHDN, FVKESK. This CDR3 is built from 11 residues. The CDR3 nucleotides are TGTGCCAGCAGCCAACGGGAGACCCAGTACTTC. Amino acid sequence: CASSQRETQYF.

The chain recombines TRBV4-1 with TRBJ2-6; D assignment may be TRBD1 or TRBD2 (5 bases each). The V and J ends lost 0 bases and 1 base respectively, with 7 bases between them. Per germline, CDR1 MGHRA and CDR2 YSYEKL. The CDR3 has 16 amino acids. The CDR3 DNA is TGCGCCAGCAGCCAAGAGAGGGGATCTGGGGCCAACGTCCTGACTTTC. Translated, it gives CASSQERGSGANVLTF.

This chain uses TRBV6-5 with TRBJ2-7; tentatively, D is TRBD1 (5 bases). V gave up 0 bases and J gave up 1 base, with 10 bases separating them. CDR3 length: 15 amino acids. CDR1 MNHEY and CDR2 SVGAGI come from the germline V gene. The CDR3 is CASSYSRSGSYEQYF. The CDR3 nucleotides read TGTGCCAGCAGTTACTCGAGGTCAGGGTCCTACGAGCAGTACTTC.

The chain uses TRBV6-5 and TRBJ2-5, with a possible D match to TRBD1 (5 bases). V dropped 1 base and J dropped 2 bases, with 14 bases sitting between them. Germline lookup yields CDR1 MNHEY and CDR2 SVGAGI. The CDR3 has 16 residues. CDR3 nucleotide sequence: TGTGCCAGCAGTTACTTGCCAGGGCGAGGACAAGAGACCCAGTACTTC. It is translated as CASSYLPGRGQETQYF.

Remarks on this clone: Other nucleotide sequences in the sample specify the same CDR3. The rearrangement links TRBV20-1 to TRBJ2-7; no firm D call. V lost 3 bases to trimming and J lost 2 bases, with 2 bases between them. CDR1 is DFQATT and CDR2 is SNEGSKA in the germline V gene (reference sequence). The CDR3 length is 10 residues. CDR3 protein: CSASPYEQYF. CDR3 DNA: TGCAGTGCTAGCCCCTACGAGCAGTACTTC.

This clone was detected only a few times. The rearrangement uses TRBV6-1 and TRBJ1-1, with D maybe TRBD1 (5 bases). This CDR3 contains 12 residues. Trimming shortened V by 7 bases and J by 8 bases, and 14 bases separated the two germline ends. The germline V gene encodes CDR1 MNHNS and CDR2 SASEGT. The CDR3 nucleotides read TGTGCCAGCAAATATACCGGGACCGAAGCTTTCTTT. This gives the protein CASKYTGTEAFF.